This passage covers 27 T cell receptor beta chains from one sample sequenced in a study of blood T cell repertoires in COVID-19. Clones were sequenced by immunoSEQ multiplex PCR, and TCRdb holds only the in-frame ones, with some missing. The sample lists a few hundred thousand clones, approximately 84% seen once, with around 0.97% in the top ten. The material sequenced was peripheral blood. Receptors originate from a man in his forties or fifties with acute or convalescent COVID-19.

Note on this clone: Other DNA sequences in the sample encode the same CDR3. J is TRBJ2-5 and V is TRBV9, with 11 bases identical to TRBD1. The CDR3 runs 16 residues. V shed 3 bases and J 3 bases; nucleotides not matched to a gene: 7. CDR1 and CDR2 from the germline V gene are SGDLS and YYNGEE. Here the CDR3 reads CASSEPDRGREETQYF. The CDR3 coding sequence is TGTGCCAGCAGCGAGCCGGACAGGGGGCGCGAAGAGACCCAGTACTTC.

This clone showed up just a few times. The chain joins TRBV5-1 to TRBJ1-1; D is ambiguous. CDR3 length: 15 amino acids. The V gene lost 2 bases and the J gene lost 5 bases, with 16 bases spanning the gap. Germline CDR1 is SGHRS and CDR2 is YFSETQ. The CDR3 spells CASSLRGDPRTEAFF. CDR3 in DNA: TGCGCCAGCAGCTTACGGGGAGATCCGAGGACTGAAGCTTTCTTT.

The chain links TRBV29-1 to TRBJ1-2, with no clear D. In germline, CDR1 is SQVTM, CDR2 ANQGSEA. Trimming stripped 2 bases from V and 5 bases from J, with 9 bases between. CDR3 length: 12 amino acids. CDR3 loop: CSVERLLYGYTF. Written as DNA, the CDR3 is TGCAGCGTTGAACGATTACTTTATGGCTACACCTTC. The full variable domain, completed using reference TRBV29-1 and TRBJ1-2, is SAVISQKPSRDICQRGTSLTIQCQVDSQVTMMFWYRQQPGQSLTLIATANQGSEATYESGFVIDKFPISRPNLTFSTLTVSNMSPEDSSIYLCSVERLLYGYTFGSGTRLTVV.

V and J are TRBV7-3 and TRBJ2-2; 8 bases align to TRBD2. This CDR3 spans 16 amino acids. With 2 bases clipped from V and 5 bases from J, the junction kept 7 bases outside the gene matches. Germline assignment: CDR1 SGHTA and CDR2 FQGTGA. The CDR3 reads CASSLHGGGTTGELFF. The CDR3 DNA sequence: TGTGCCAGCAGCTTACATGGCGGGGGGACTACCGGGGAGCTGTTTTTT.

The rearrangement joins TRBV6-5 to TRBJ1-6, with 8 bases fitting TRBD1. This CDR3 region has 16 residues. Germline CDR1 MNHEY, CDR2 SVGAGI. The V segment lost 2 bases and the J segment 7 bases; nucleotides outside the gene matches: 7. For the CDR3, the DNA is TGTGCCAGCAGTTACGGGGCAACAGGGGGAAATTCACCCCTCCACTTT. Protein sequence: CASSYGATGGNSPLHF.

The CDR3 here is CASSADRNSPLHF. The CDR3 DNA sequence: TGCGCCAGCAGCGCCGACAGGAATTCACCCCTCCACTTT. The chain carries TRBV5-1 and TRBJ1-6, with D possibly matching TRBD1 (6 bases). Germline assignment: CDR1 SGHRS and CDR2 YFSETQ. Trimming took 4 bases from V and 7 from J, leaving 9 bases between them. This CDR3 is 13 amino acids long.

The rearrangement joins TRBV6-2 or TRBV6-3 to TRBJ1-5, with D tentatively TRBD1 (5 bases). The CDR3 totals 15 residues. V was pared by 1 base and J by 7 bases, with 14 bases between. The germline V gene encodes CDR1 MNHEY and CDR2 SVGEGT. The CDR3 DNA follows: TGTGCCAGCAGTTACTTGAGCCAGGGTGGACAGCCCCAGCATTTT. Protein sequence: CASSYLSQGGQPQHF.

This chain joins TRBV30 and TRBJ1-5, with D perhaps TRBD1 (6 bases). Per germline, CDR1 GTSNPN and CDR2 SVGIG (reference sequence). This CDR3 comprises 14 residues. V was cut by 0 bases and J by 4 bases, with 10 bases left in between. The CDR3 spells CAWSVGGLNQPQHF. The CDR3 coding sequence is TGTGCCTGGAGTGTAGGGGGTCTTAATCAGCCCCAGCATTTT.

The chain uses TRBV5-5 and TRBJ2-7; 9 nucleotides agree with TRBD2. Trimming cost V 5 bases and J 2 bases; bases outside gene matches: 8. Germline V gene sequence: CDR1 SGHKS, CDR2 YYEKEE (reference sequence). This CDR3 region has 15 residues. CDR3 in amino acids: CASSKKRGDTYEQYF. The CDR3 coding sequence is TGTGCCAGCAGTAAAAAGCGGGGGGACACCTACGAGCAGTACTTC.

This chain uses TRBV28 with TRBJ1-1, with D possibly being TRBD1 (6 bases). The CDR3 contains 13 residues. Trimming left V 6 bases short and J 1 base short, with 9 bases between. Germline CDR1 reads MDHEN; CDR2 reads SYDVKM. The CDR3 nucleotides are TGTGCCAGCAGATTGACAGGGAACACTGAAGCTTTCTTT. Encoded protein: CASRLTGNTEAFF.

The CDR3 reads CASSYSTSLYEQYF. CDR3 nucleotides: TGTGCCAGCAGCTACTCGACTAGCCTCTACGAGCAGTACTTC. This sequence joins TRBV7-2 and TRBJ2-7; the match to TRBD2 covers 7 bases. Per the germline V gene, CDR1 is SGHTA and CDR2 is FQGNSA. This CDR3 spans 14 amino acids. The junction had 6 bases not matched to a gene; V was cut back by 4 bases and J by 3 bases. The full variable domain, rest sourced from reference TRBV7-2 and TRBJ2-7, is GAGVSQSPSNKVTEKGKDVELRCDPISGHTALYWYRQSLGQGLEFLIYFQGNSAPDKSGLPSDRFSAERTGGSVSTLTIQRTQQEDSAVYLCASSYSTSLYEQYFGPGTRLTVT.

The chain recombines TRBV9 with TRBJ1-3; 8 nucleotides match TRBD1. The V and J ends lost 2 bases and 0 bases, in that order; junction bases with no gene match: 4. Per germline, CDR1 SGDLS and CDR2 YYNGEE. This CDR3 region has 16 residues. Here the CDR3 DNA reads TGTGCCAGCAGCGTTCGACAGGGGCTCTCTGGAAACACCATATATTTT. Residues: CASSVRQGLSGNTIYF.

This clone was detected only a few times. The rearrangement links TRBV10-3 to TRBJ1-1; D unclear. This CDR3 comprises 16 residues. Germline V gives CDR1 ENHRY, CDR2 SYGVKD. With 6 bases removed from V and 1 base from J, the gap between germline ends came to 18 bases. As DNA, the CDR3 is TGTGCCATCAGCCCCGGGAATAGTGAAAAGAACACTGAAGCTTTCTTT. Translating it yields CAISPGNSEKNTEAFF.

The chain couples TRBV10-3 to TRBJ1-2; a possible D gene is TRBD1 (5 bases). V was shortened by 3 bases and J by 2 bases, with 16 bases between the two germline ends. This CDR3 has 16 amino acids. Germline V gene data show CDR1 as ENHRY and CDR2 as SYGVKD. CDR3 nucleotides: TGTGCCATCAGTGACCAAGAAACCAAGGGGAACTATGGCTACACCTTC. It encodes CAISDQETKGNYGYTF.

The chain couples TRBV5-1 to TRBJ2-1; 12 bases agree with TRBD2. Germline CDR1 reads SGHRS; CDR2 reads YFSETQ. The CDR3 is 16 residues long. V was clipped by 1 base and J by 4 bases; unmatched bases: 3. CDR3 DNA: TGCGCCAGCAGCTTGACTAGCGGGGGGCCGTACAATGAGCAGTTCTTC. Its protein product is CASSLTSGGPYNEQFF.

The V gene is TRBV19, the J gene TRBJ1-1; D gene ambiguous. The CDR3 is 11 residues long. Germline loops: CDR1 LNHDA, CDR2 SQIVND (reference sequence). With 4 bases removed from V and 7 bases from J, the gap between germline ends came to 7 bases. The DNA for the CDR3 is TGTGCCAGTAGTACGGTTCGTGAAGCTTTCTTT. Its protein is CASSTVREAFF.

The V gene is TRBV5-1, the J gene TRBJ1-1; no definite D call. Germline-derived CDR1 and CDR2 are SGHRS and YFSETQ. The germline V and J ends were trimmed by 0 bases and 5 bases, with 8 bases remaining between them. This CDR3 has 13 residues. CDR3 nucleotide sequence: TGCGCCAGCAGCTTGGGTCTGAGGACTGAAGCTTTCTTT. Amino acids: CASSLGLRTEAFF.

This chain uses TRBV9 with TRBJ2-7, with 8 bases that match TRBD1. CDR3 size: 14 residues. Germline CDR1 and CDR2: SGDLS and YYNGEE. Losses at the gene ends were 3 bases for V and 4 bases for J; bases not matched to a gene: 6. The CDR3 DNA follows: TGTGCCAGCAGCGACGGACAGGGAGGATACGAGCAGTACTTC. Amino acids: CASSDGQGGYEQYF.

The CDR3 loop reads CASSERGREDGYTF. The CDR3 DNA reads TGTGCCAGCAGTGAAAGAGGGAGGGAAGACGGCTACACCTTC. This chain links TRBV6-1 with TRBJ1-2; D call uncertain. The V end was cut by 2 bases, the J end by 8 bases, with 15 bases between. The CDR3 has 14 residues. Germline assignment: CDR1 MNHNS and CDR2 SASEGT.

The CDR3 region is CASSEWAAGHLQETQYF. CDR3 bases: TGTGCCAGCAGTGAATGGGCAGCGGGGCACCTCCAAGAGACCCAGTACTTC. V gene TRBV2 combines with J gene TRBJ2-5; TRBD2 matches at 7 bases. CDR1 and CDR2 from the germline V gene are SNHLY and FYNNEI. CDR3 length: 17 residues. Trimming at V came to 2 bases and at J to 1 base, leaving 10 bases not matched to a gene.

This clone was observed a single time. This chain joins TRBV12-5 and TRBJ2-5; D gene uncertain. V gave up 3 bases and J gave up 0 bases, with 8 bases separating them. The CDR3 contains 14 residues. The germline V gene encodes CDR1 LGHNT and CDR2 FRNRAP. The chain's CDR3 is CASGFGQHQETQYF. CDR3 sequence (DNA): TGTGCTAGTGGTTTTGGGCAGCACCAAGAGACCCAGTACTTC.

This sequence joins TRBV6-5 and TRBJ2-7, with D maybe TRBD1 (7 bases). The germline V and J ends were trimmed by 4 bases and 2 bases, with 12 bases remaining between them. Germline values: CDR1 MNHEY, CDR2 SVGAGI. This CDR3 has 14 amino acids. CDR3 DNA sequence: TGTGCCAGCAGTTCAGGGGGGATAGCCTACGAGCAGTACTTC. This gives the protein CASSSGGIAYEQYF.

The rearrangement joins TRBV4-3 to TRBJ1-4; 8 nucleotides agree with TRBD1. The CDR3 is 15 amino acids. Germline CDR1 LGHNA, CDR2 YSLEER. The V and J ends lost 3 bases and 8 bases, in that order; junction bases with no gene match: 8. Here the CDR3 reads CASSQGGQGREKLFF. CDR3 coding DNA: TGCGCCAGCAGCCAGGGCGGACAGGGACGAGAAAAACTGTTTTTT.

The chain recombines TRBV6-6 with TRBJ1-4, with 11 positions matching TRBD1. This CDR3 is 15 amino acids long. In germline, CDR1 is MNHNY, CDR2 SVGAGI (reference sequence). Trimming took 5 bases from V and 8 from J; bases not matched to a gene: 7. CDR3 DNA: TGTGCCAGCAGTCCCCCGGGACAGGGGGGGGAAAAACTGTTTTTT. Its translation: CASSPPGQGGEKLFF.

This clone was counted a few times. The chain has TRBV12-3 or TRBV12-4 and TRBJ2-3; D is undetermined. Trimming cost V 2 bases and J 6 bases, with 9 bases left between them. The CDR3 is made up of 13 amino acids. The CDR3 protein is CASSLLGADTQYF. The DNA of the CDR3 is TGTGCCAGCAGTTTACTAGGCGCGGATACGCAGTATTTT.

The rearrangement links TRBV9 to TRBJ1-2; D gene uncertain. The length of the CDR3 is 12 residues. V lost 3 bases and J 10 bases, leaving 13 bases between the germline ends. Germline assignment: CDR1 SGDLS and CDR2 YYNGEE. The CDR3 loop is CASSAPPGYYTF. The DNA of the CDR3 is TGTGCCAGCAGCGCCCCGCCGGGATACTACACCTTC.

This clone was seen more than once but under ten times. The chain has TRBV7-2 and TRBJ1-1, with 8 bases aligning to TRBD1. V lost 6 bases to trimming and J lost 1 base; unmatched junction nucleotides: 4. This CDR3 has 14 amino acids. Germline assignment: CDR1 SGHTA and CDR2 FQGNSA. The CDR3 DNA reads TGTGCCAGCAGGAGGACAGGGCCGAACACTGAAGCTTTCTTT. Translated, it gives CASRRTGPNTEAFF.